The clone carrying this T cell receptor (beta chain) has only a few counts. Per the germline V gene, CDR1 is LGHDT and CDR2 is YNNKEL (reference sequence). The CDR3 length is 19 residues. Trimming removed 4 bases from V and 7 bases from J, with 26 bases in between. A second PCR, run for about 6 to 11 cycles, used a sample-barcoded 5' primer plus a J-beta primer mix. MiXCR, applied by TCRdb to the 5' RACE reads, yields one record per CDR3 protein. The sample lists some 750,000 distinct CDR3 sequences, 22% seen once, with 22% in the top ten. The record originates from a study of blood T cells in healthy people across ages.

Sample: blood. The TCR was taken from a man in his sixties or seventies in good health. The chain links TRBV3-1 to TRBJ1-6; D remains ambiguous. The CDR3 sequence: CASSPSPFRLENENSPLHF. The CDR3 nucleotides are TGTGCCAGCAGCCCAAGTCCGTTTCGACTGGAGAACGAGAATTCACCCCTCCACTTT.